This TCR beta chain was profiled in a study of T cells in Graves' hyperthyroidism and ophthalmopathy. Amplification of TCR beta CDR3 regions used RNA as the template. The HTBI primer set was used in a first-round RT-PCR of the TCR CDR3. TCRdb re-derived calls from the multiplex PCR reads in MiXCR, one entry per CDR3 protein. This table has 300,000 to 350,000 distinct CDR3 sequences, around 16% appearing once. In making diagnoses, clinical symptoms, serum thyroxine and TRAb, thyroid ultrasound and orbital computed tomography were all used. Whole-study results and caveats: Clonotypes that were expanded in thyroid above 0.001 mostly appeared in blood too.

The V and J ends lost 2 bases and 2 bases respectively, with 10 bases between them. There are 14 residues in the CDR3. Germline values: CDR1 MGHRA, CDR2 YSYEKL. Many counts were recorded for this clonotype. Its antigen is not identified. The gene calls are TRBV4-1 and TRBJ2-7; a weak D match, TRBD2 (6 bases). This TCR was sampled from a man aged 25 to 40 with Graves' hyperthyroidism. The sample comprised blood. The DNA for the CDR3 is TGCGCCAGCAGCCAATGGTCGGGGGCCTACGAGCAGTACTTC. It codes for CASSQWSGAYEQYF.